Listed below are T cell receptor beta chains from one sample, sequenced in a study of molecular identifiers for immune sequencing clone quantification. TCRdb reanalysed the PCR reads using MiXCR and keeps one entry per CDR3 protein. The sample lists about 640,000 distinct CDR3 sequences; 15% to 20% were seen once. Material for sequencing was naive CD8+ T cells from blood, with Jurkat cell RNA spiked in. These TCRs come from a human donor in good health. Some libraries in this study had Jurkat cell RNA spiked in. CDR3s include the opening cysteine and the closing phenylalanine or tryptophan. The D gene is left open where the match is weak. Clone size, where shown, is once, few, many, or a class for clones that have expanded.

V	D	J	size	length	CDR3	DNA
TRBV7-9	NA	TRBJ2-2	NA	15	CASSPGLQNAGELFF	TGTGCCAGCAGCCCCGGGCTCCAGAACGCCGGGGAGCTGTTTTTT
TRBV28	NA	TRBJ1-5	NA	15	CASRRGEQGYQPQHF	TGTGCCAGCAGAAGGGGGGAGCAGGGGTATCAGCCCCAGCATTTT
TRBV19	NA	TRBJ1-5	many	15	CASSIGLGSSQPQHF	TGTGCCAGTAGTATCGGTTTGGGGTCGAGTCAGCCCCAGCATTTT
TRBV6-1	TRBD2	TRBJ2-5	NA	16	CASRRTSGNMGETQYF	TGTGCCAGCAGAAGGACTAGCGGAAACATGGGGGAGACCCAGTACTTC
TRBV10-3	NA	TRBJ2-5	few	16	CAISESRTELGETQYF	TGTGCCATCAGTGAGTCGAGGACAGAGCTAGGGGAGACCCAGTACTTC
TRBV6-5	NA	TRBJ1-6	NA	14	CASSLNALGSPLHF	TGTGCCAGCAGTCTCAATGCACTGGGTTCACCCCTCCACTTT
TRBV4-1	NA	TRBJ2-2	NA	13	CVSSQGHTGELFF	TGCGTCAGCAGCCAAGGACACACCGGGGAGCTGTTTTTT
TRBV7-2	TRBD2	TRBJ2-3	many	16	CASSFRGDRGTDTQYF	TGTGCCAGCAGCTTCCGGGGGGACCGCGGCACAGATACGCAGTATTTT
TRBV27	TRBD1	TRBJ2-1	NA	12	CATRTGSNEQFF	TGTGCCACCAGGACAGGCTCCAATGAGCAGTTCTTC
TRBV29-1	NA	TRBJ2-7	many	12	CSVEEESYEQYF	TGCAGCGTTGAAGAGGAATCATACGAGCAGTACTTC
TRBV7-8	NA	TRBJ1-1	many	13	CASSHPGAAEAFF	TGTGCCAGCAGCCATCCAGGGGCCGCCGAAGCTTTCTTT
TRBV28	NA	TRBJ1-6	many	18	CASSALGVPYSYNSPLHF	TGTGCCAGCAGTGCCCTGGGGGTCCCGTACTCCTATAATTCACCCCTCCACTTT
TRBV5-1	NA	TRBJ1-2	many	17	CASSTGLGPSLVYGYTF	TGCGCCAGCAGCACCGGACTAGGTCCCTCGTTAGTCTATGGCTACACCTTC
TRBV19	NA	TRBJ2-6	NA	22	CASSIDSWGFIMGSSGANVLTF	TGTGCCAGTAGTATAGATAGTTGGGGATTTATAATGGGGTCCTCTGGGGCCAACGTCCTGACTTTC
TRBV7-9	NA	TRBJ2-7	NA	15	CASSLAGRASYEQDF	TGTGCCAGCAGCTTAGCCGGCAGGGCCTCCTACGAGCAGGACTTC
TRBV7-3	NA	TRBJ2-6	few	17	CASSTDSVFSGANVLTF	TGTGCCAGCAGCACGGACAGTGTATTCTCTGGGGCCAACGTCCTGACTTTC
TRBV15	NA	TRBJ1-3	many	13	CATSRLLGDTIYF	TGTGCCACCAGCAGACTCCTCGGAGACACCATATATTTT
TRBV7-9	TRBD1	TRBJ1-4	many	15	CASSLGTVSNEKLFF	TGTGCCAGCAGCCTGGGGACAGTGAGTAATGAAAAACTGTTTTTT
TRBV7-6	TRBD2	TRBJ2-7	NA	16	CASRQTAGGLGGEQYF	TGTGCCAGCAGACAAACAGCGGGGGGGCTGGGCGGCGAGCAGTACTTC
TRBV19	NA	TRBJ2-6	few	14	CASSIQAGANVLTF	TGTGCCAGTAGTATTCAAGCTGGGGCCAACGTCCTGACTTTC
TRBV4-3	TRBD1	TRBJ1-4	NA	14	CASGTGETNEKLFF	TGCGCCAGCGGGACAGGGGAAACTAATGAAAAACTGTTTTTT
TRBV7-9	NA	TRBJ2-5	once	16	CASSLFTPMYQETKYF	TGTGCCAGCAGCCTATTTACGCCCATGTACCAAGAGACCAAGTACTTC
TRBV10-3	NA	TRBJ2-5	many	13	CAIRGDFKETQYF	TGTGCCATCAGGGGGGACTTTAAAGAGACCCAGTACTTC
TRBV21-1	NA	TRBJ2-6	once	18	CASSKVAVLRSGANVQTF	TGTGCCAGCAGCAAAGTAGCAGTCTTACGCTCTGGGGCCAACGTCCAGACTTTC
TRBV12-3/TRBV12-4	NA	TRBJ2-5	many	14	CASSPPHHQETQYF	TGTGCCAGCAGTCCACCTCATCACCAAGAGACCCAGTACTTC
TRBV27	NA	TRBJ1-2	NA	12	CASFSVNYGYTF	TGTGCCAGCTTTTCGGTCAACTATGGCTACACCTTC
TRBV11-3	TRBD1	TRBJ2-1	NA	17	CASSLTRTGSSYNEQFF	TGTGCCAGCAGCTTAACCCGGACAGGGAGCTCCTACAATGAGCAGTTCTTC
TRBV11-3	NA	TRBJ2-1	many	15	CASSLDPDGNNEQFF	TGTGCCAGCAGCTTAGATCCGGACGGAAACAATGAGCAGTTCTTC
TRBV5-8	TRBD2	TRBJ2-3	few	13	CASSARTSATQYF	TGTGCCAGCAGCGCACGGACTAGCGCTACGCAGTATTTT
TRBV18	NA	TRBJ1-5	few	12	CASSLMGKPQHF	TGTGCCAGCTCATTAATGGGGAAGCCCCAGCATTTT
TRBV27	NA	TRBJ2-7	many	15	CASSLLDGSSYEQYF	TGTGCCAGCAGTTTATTAGACGGAAGCTCCTACGAGCAGTACTTC
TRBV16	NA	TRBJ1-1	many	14	CASSQSGRDTEAFF	TGTGCCAGCAGCCAATCAGGGCGCGACACTGAAGCTTTCTTT
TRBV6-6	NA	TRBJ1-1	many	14	CASILGPRNTEAFF	NA
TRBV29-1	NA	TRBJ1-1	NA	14	CSVVGGGTNTEAFF	TGCAGCGTTGTAGGCGGGGGTACGAACACTGAGGCTTTCTTT
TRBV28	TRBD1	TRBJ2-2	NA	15	CASSTRTGALRELFF	TGTGCCAGCAGTACCCGGACAGGGGCTTTGAGGGAGCTGTTTTTT
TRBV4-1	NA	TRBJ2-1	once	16	CASSNPARREYNEQFF	TGCGCCAGCAGCAACCCGGCCCGGAGGGAATACAATGAGCAGTTCTTC
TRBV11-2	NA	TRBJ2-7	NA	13	CASSWGGGYEQHF	TGTGCCAGCAGCTGGGGGGGGGGCTACGAGCAGCACTTC
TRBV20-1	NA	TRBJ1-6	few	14	CSASRDGHNSPLHF	TGCAGTGCTAGCCGGGATGGTCATAATTCACCCCTCCACTTT
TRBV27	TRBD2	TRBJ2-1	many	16	CASSSGLAGEVDEQFF	TGTGCCAGCAGTAGTGGACTAGCGGGAGAGGTTGATGAGCAGTTCTTC
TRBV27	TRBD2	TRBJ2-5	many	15	CASSLTTSGVKTQYF	TGTGCCAGCAGTTTAACGACTAGCGGGGTGAAGACCCAGTACTTC
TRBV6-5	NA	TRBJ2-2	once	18	CASSYSSQGYLNTGELFF	TGTGCCAGCAGTTACTCGTCTCAGGGGTACTTGAACACCGGGGAGCTGTTTTTT
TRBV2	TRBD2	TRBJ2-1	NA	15	CASSDPSGFNNEQFF	TGTGCCAGCAGTGACCCTAGCGGGTTTAACAATGAGCAGTTCTTC
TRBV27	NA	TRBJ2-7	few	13	CASKEQVDYEQYF	TGTGCCAGCAAGGAACAGGTCGACTACGAGCAGTACTTC
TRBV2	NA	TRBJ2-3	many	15	CASSEAATVTDTQYF	TGTGCCAGCAGTGAAGCAGCGACAGTCACAGATACGCAGTATTTT